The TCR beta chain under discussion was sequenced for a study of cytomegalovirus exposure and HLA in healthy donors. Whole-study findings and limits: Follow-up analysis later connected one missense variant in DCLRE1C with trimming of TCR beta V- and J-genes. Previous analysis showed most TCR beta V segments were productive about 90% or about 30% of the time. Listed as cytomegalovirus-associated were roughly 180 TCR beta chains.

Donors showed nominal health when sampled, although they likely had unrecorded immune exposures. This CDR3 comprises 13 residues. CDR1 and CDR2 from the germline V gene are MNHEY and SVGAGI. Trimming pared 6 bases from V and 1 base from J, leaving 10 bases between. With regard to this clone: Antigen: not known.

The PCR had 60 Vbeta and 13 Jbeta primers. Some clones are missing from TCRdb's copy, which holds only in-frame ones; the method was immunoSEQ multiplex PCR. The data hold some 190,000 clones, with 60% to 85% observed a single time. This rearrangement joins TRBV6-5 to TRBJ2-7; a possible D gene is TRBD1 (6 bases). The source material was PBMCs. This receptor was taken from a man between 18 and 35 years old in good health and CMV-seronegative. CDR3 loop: CASRNRESYEQYF. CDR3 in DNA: TGTGCCAGCAGAAACAGGGAATCCTACGAGCAGTACTTC.